This passage covers 15 T cell receptor beta chains from one sample sequenced in a study of beta chain features in type 1 diabetes. All of the isolated RNA was reverse transcribed, so expressed TCRB transcripts were sequenced. Sequencing used immunoSEQ multiplex PCR; TCRdb keeps in-frame clones, though not all of them. This table has 450,000 to 600,000 clones, approximately 30% appearing once. Sequenced: naive CD4+ T cells from blood. All receptors come from a man aged 18 to 35 in good health.

The chain couples TRBV7-9 to TRBJ1-4, with D hard to call. Looked up from germline, CDR1 is SEHNR and CDR2 is FQNEAQ (reference sequence). V lost 6 bases to trimming and J lost 13 bases, with 12 bases between them. The CDR3 is made up of 11 amino acids. CDR3 nucleotides: TGTGCCAGCAGTCAGTCCGGAAGACTGTTTTTT. Translation: CASSQSGRLFF.

This chain uses TRBV28 with TRBJ1-2; a weak D match, TRBD1 (5 bases). Germline values: CDR1 MDHEN, CDR2 SYDVKM. This CDR3 comprises 14 residues. Trimming removed 8 bases from V and 5 bases from J, with 18 bases in between. The CDR3 protein is CASAGWQGLYGYTF. The CDR3 DNA reads as TGTGCCAGCGCAGGGTGGCAGGGCCTTTATGGCTACACCTTC.

The chain links TRBV5-1 to TRBJ2-4; D is possibly TRBD1 or TRBD2 (5 bases each). V lost 1 base and J lost 2, with 13 bases in between. CDR3 size: 16 residues. CDR1 is SGHRS and CDR2 is YFSETQ in the germline V gene. The CDR3 DNA sequence: TGCGCCAGCAGCTTGCCAGGGACGGGGACCAAAAACATTCAGTACTTC. Its translation is CASSLPGTGTKNIQYF.

The V and J genes are TRBV25-1 and TRBJ1-4; D is uncertain. The CDR3 loop spans 12 amino acids. The ends were cut back, 6 bases at V and 10 bases at J, with 12 bases in the middle. Germline CDR1 MGHDK, CDR2 SYGVNS. The CDR3 DNA is TGTGCCAGCAGACGCGACCAAGTAAAACTGTTTTTT. Translation gives CASRRDQVKLFF.

The J gene is TRBJ2-5, the V gene TRBV7-2; 9 bases map to TRBD1. Looked up from germline, CDR1 is SGHTA and CDR2 is FQGNSA. V shed 5 bases, J shed 4 bases, and the junction held 8 bases outside the gene matches. The CDR3 length is 15 residues. The CDR3 nucleotides read TGTGCCAGCAGCCAGGGACAGGGCTTACGAGAGACCCAGTACTTC. It yields the protein CASSQGQGLRETQYF.

This chain links TRBV25-1 with TRBJ2-3; 7 nucleotides agree with TRBD1. CDR1 and CDR2 (germline): MGHDK, SYGVNS. Losses at the gene ends were 6 bases for V and 2 bases for J; bases not matched to a gene: 5. The CDR3 runs 14 residues. The CDR3 DNA is TGTGCCAGCAGACCGGGACAGCACACAGATACGCAGTATTTT. Its protein is CASRPGQHTDTQYF.

This clone was found a few times. The genes are TRBV19 and TRBJ2-5, with 14 bases identical to TRBD2. This CDR3 contains 16 residues. Germline V lookup: CDR1 LNHDA, CDR2 SQIVND (reference sequence). The ends lost 3 bases at V and 1 base at J; junction bases unmatched: 1. The CDR3 loop is CASSIGTSGGQETQYF. CDR3 DNA sequence: TGTGCCAGTAGTATCGGGACTAGCGGGGGCCAAGAGACCCAGTACTTC. Full variable domain (missing parts from reference TRBV19 and TRBJ2-5): DGGITQSPKYLFRKEGQNVTLSCEQNLNHDAMYWYRQDPGQGLRLIYYSQIVNDFQKGDIAEGYSVSREKKESFPLTVTSAQKNPTAFYLCASSIGTSGGQETQYFGPGTRLLVL.

The table lists this clone with a few counts. The rearrangement uses TRBV7-7 and TRBJ2-2; D is perhaps TRBD1 (6 bases). Germline values: CDR1 SSHAT, CDR2 FNYEAQ (reference sequence). V was cut by 2 bases and J by 0 bases, with 7 bases left in between. This CDR3 is 15 amino acids long. The CDR3 nucleotides are TGTGCCAGCAGCTTAACAGGGCCGAACACCGGGGAGCTGTTTTTT. This translates into CASSLTGPNTGELFF.

This clone came up a few times. V usage is TRBV6-1 and J usage is TRBJ2-3, with TRBD2 matching over 9 bases. This CDR3 contains 18 residues. Unmatched junction bases numbered 11, after V lost 4 bases and J lost 0 bases. Germline lookup yields CDR1 MNHNS and CDR2 SASEGT. CDR3 loop: CASSAPSGTDVSTDTQYF. CDR3 nucleotides: TGTGCCAGCAGTGCACCTAGCGGGACGGACGTGAGCACAGATACGCAGTATTTT.

This clone occurred a few times. The genes are TRBV25-1 and TRBJ2-5; TRBD2 matches at 11 bases. Germline trimming cut 6 bases from V and 4 bases from J; bases unmatched to any gene: 10. In germline, CDR1 is MGHDK, CDR2 SYGVNS. The CDR3 runs to 16 residues. The CDR3, as DNA: TGTGCCAGCAGAGGGGAACTAGCGGGAGATAGAGAGACCCAGTACTTC. Its translation is CASRGELAGDRETQYF.

This clone has just a few counts. This chain links TRBV28 with TRBJ2-4; D not certain. Germline CDR1 reads MDHEN; CDR2 reads SYDVKM. The CDR3 runs 15 residues. V was shortened by 3 bases and J by 0 bases, with 9 bases between the two germline ends. CDR3 region: CASSFLGRAKNIQYF. Here the CDR3 DNA reads TGTGCCAGCAGTTTTCTCGGGCGAGCCAAAAACATTCAGTACTTC.

This clone was seen a handful of times. The J gene is TRBJ2-1, the V gene TRBV29-1; TRBD2 aligns across 7 bases. CDR3 length: 13 residues. V lost 8 bases to trimming and J lost 1 base; unmatched junction nucleotides: 5. Germline V gene sequence: CDR1 SQVTM, CDR2 ANQGSEA. The CDR3 loop is CSLTGGSYNEQFF. DNA of the CDR3: TGCAGCCTCACCGGGGGGTCCTACAATGAGCAGTTCTTC.

The chain links TRBV7-2 to TRBJ1-6; D not resolved. Trimming shortened V by 3 bases and J by 8 bases, and 8 bases separated the two germline ends. CDR3 size: 13 residues. Germline V gives CDR1 SGHTA, CDR2 FQGNSA. The CDR3 sequence: CASSFSRYSPLHF. The CDR3 DNA reads TGTGCCAGCAGCTTTTCCCGTTATTCACCCCTCCACTTT.

This clone was observed a handful of times. The chain combines TRBV7-3 with TRBJ2-5; D perhaps matches TRBD1 (6 bases). CDR3 length equals 13 residues. The germline CDR1 and CDR2 sequences are SGHTA and FQGTGA. V dropped 4 bases and J dropped 4 bases, with 10 bases sitting between them. This CDR3 reads CASSSTGRETQYF. The CDR3 region has the DNA TGTGCCAGCAGCTCAACAGGGAGAGAGACCCAGTACTTC.

This clone has more than one count but fewer than ten. The DNA of the CDR3 is TGCAGCGTTGGGAGCGGTTACGAGCAGTACTTC. Amino acids: CSVGSGYEQYF. The rearrangement uses TRBV29-1 and TRBJ2-7, with D maybe TRBD2 (5 bases). The CDR3 consists of 11 residues. Trimming removed 4 bases from V and 4 bases from J, with 8 bases in between. The germline CDR1 and CDR2 sequences are SQVTM and ANQGSEA.